The present T cell receptor (beta chain) was sequenced within a study of blood T cell repertoires in COVID-19. Study background: The samples span acute and convalescent COVID-19 from the United States, Italy and Spain. PBMCs, B-cell-depleted T cells, or T cells were the source of the cDNA or gDNA that made up the material.

The CDR3 totals 11 residues. V was cut by 2 bases and J by 6 bases, with 5 bases left in between. Germline V lookup: CDR1 LNHDA, CDR2 SQIVND (reference sequence). How the authors handled the data: Cell counts per sample came from amplifying reference gene primers. Sequencing used immunoSEQ multiplex PCR; TCRdb keeps in-frame clones, though not all of them. The V and J calls and clone size were taken over from that table, and D and trimming were inferred from the DNA. The sample shows hundreds of thousands of clones, 75% to 90% of them seen only once. This rearrangement joins TRBV19 to TRBJ2-7; no definite D call. The clonotype comes from a middle-aged woman who had recovered from COVID-19. The sample taken for sequencing was peripheral blood. Written as DNA, the CDR3 is TGTGCCAGTAGTATACAGGTCGAGCAGTACTTC. This encodes CASSIQVEQYF.